This TCR beta chain was captured by sequencing in a study of cytomegalovirus exposure and HLA in healthy donors. The CDR3 totals 15 residues. Trimming removed 5 bases from V and 6 bases from J; junction bases left unmatched: 7. Germline V gives CDR1 SGHAT, CDR2 FQDESV (reference sequence). A multiplex PCR was run with 60 Vbeta primers and 13 Jbeta primers. The repertoire was sequenced with immunoSEQ multiplex PCR; TCRdb's copy has only in-frame clones and lacks some. In the table there are 130,000 or so clones, just under 75% of which are singletons. The sequence was obtained from a middle-aged man in good health and CMV-seropositive. Material: PBMCs. The J gene is TRBJ2-1, the V gene TRBV11-1, with 10 bases aligning to TRBD2. CDR3 nucleotides: TGTGCCAGCAGCCGAGGACTAGCGGATCTCAATGAGCAGTTCTTC. Its translation is CASSRGLADLNEQFF. Full variable domain (remainder filled in from reference TRBV11-1 and TRBJ2-1): EAEVAQSPRYKITEKSQAVAFWCDPISGHATLYWYRQILGQGPELLVQFQDESVVDDSQLPKDRFSAERLKGVDSTLKIQPAELGDSAMYLCASSRGLADLNEQFFGPGTRLTVL.